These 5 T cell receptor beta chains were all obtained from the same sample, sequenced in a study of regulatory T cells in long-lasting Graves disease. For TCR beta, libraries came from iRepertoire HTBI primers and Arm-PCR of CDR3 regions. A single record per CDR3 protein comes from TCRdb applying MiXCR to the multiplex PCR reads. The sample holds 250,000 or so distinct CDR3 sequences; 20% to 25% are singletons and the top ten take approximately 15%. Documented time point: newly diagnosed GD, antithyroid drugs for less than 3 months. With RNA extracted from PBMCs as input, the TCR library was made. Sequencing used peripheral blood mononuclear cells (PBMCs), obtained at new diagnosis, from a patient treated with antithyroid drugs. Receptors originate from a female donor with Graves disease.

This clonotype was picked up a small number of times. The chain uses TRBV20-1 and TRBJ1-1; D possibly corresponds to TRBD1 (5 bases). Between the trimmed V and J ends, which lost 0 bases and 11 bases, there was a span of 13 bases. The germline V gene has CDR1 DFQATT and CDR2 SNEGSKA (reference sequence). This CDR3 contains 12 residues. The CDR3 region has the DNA TGCAGTGCTAGAGACCTGGGGCGCGGGGCTTTCTTT. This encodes CSARDLGRGAFF.

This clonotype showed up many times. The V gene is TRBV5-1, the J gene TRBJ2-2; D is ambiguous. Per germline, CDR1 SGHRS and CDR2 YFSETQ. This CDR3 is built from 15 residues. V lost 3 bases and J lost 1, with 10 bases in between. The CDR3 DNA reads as TGCGCCAGCAGCTCCCGAGTCGGGAACACCGGGGAGCTGTTTTTT. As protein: CASSSRVGNTGELFF.

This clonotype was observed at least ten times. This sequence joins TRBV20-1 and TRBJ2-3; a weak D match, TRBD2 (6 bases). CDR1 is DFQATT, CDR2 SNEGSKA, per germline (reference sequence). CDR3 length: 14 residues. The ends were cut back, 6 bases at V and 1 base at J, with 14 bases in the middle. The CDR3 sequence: CSAPVRGGTDTQYF. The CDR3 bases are TGCAGTGCCCCCGTGCGGGGAGGCACAGATACGCAGTATTTT.

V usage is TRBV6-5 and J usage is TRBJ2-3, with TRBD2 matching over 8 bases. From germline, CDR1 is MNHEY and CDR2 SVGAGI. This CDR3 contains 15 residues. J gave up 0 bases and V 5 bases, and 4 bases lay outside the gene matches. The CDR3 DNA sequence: TGTGCCAGCAGTGATGGCGGGGGGAGCACAGATACGCAGTATTTT. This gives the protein CASSDGGGSTDTQYF.

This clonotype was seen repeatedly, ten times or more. The CDR3 sequence is CSATGGAGTDTQYF. CDR3 bases: TGCAGTGCTACCGGGGGCGCCGGCACAGATACGCAGTATTTT. This sequence joins TRBV20-1 and TRBJ2-3; perhaps D is TRBD1 or TRBD2 (6 bases each). The CDR3 has 14 residues. Trimming took off 4 bases at V and 1 base at J, with 12 bases between the two ends. Germline CDR1 reads DFQATT; CDR2 reads SNEGSKA (reference sequence).